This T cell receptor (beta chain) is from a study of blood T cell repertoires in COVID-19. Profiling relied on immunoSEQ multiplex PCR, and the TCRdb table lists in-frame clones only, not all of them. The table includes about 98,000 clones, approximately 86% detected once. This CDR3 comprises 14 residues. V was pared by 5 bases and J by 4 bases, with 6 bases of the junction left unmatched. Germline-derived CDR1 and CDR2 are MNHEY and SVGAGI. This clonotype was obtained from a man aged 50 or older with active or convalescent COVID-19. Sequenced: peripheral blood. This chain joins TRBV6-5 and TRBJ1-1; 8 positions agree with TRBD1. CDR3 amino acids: CASSIDRGGTEAFF. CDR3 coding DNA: TGTGCCAGCAGTATAGACAGGGGAGGCACTGAAGCTTTCTTT.